Described below is a single T cell receptor (beta chain) sequence and its context. Its antigen is currently unknown. PCR used 60 Vbeta primers and 13 Jbeta primers. Here immunoSEQ multiplex PCR was the method, and the copy in TCRdb shows in-frame clones only, minus some. The table includes 150,000 to 200,000 clones, 75% to 85% detected once. Trimming removed 0 bases from V and 2 bases from J, with 5 bases in between. The CDR3 runs to 14 residues. Germline V gene sequence: CDR1 GTSNPN, CDR2 SVGIG (reference sequence). The sample is drawn from a study of cytomegalovirus exposure and HLA in healthy donors. Points from the study as a whole: A few of the chains that were CMV-associated were confirmed in vitro to be specific for CMV antigens. In a later analysis, HLA-associated beta chains showed higher expansion and lower generation probabilities than comparable chains.

Donors were nominally healthy when sampled, though unrecorded immune exposures were likely. The TCR comes from a woman in her fifties or sixties in good health and CMV-seropositive. Specimen: PBMCs. The chain has TRBV30 and TRBJ2-6; TRBD1 might be the D (5 bases). CDR3 bases: TGTGCCTGGAGTGTAGGGGCTGGGGCCAACGTCCTGACTTTC. It specifies CAWSVGAGANVLTF.